The T cell receptor beta chain under discussion was sequenced for a study of CD8 T cells in Susac syndrome. Blood CD8+ and CD4+ T cells underwent high-throughput TCR beta sequencing. TEMRA cells were FACS-enriched and CD8+ and CD4+ T cells negatively isolated. cDNA came from around 0.5 to 1 ug RNA primed by random hexamers. Multiplex immunoSEQ PCR targeted 54 Vbeta and 13 Jbeta TCR beta segments. TCRdb redid the calling of the immunoSEQ multiplex PCR reads with MiXCR, one entry per CDR3 protein. The sample shows 50,000 or so distinct CDR3 sequences, 90% to 95% of them seen only once. Germline trimming cut 6 bases from V and 5 bases from J; bases unmatched to any gene: 11. Germline values: CDR1 MDHEN, CDR2 SYDVKM. The CDR3 totals 15 residues.

The sequence was obtained from a human donor in good health. Sequenced: CD8+ T cells from PBMCs. The J gene is TRBJ2-5, the V gene TRBV28; 8 nucleotides line up with TRBD1. CDR3 sequence (DNA): TGTGCCAGCAGCCTACCCGAGACAGGGGACGAGACCCAGTACTTC. Translation gives CASSLPETGDETQYF.